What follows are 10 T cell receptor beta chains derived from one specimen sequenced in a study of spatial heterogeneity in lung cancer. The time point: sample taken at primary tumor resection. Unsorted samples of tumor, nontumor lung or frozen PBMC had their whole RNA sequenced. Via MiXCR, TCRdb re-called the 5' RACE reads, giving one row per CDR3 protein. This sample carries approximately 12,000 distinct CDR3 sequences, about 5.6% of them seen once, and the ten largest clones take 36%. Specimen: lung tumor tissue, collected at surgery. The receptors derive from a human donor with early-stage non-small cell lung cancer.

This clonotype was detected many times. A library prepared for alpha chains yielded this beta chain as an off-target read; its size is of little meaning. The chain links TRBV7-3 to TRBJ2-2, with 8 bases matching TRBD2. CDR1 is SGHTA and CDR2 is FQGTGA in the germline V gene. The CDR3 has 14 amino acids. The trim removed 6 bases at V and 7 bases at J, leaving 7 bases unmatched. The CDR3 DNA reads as TGTGCCAGCAGGAGGACTAGCCAGGTCGGGGAGCTGTTTTTT. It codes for CASRRTSQVGELFF. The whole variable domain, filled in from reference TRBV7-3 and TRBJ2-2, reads GAGVSQTPSNKVTEKGKYVELRCDPISGHTALYWYRQSLGQGPEFLIYFQGTGAADDSGLPNDRFFAVRPEGSVSTLKIQRTERGDSAVYLCASRRTSQVGELFFGEGSRLTVL.

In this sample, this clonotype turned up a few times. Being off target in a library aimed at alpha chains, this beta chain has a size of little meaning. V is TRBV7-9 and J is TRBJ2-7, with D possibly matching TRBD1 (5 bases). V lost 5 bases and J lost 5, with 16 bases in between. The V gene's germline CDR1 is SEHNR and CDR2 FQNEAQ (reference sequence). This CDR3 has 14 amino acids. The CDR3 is CASSPDKARHEQYF. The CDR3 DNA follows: TGTGCCAGCAGCCCGGACAAGGCCCGCCACGAGCAGTACTTC.

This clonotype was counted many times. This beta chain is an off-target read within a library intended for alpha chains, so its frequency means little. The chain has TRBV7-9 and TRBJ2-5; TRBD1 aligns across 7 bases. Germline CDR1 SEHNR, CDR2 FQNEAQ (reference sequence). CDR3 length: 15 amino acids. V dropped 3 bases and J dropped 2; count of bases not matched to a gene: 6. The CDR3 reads CASSLLDREQETQYF. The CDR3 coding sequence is TGTGCCAGCAGCTTGCTAGACAGGGAGCAAGAGACCCAGTACTTC.

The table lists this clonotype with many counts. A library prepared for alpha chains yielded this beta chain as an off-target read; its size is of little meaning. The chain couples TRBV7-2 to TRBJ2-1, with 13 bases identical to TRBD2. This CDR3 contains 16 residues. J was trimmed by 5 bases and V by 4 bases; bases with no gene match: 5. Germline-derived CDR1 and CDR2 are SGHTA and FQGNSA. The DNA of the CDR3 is TGTGCCAGCAGCTCCAGGGGGACTAGCGGGAACAATGAGCAGTTCTTC. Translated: CASSSRGTSGNNEQFF.

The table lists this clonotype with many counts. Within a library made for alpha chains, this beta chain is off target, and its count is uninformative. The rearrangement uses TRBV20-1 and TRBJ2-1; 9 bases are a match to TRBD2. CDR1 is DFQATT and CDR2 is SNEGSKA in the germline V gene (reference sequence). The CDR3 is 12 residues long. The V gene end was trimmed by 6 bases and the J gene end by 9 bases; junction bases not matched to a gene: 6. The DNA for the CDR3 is TGCAGTGCCCAAATAGCGGGAGTTGAGCAGTTCTTC. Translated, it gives CSAQIAGVEQFF.

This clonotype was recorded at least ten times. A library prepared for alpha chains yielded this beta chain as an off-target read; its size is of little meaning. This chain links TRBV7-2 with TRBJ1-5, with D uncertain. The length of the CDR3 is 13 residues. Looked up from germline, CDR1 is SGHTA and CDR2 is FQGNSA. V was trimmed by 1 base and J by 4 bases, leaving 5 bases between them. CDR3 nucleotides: TGTGCCAGCAGCTTAGTGGCAAATCAGCCCCAGCATTTT. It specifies CASSLVANQPQHF.

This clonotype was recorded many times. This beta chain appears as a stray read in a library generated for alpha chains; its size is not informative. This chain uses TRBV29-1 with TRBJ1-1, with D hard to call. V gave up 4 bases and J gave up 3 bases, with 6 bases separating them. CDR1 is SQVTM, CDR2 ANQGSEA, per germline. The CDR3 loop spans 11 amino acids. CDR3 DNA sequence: TGCAGCGTTGCGGCTTACACTGAAGCTTTCTTT. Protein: CSVAAYTEAFF.

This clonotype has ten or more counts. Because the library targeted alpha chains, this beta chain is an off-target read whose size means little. The CDR3 protein is CASRGPASTGELFF. The CDR3 DNA follows: TGTGCCAGCAGGGGACCGGCGAGCACCGGGGAGCTGTTTTTT. This chain connects TRBV2 to TRBJ2-2, with D tentatively TRBD1 or TRBD2 (5 bases each). Per the germline V gene, CDR1 is SNHLY and CDR2 is FYNNEI. V dropped 6 bases and J dropped 4 bases, with 12 bases sitting between them. This CDR3 region has 14 residues.

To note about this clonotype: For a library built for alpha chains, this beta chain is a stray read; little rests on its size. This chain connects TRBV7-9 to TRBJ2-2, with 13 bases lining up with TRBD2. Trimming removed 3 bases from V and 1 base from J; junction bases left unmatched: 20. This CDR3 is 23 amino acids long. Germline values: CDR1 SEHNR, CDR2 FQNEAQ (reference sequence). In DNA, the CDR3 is TGTGCCAGCAGCTTCGTTGGACGGGGGACTAAGGGACTAGCGGGGATGAACACCGGGGAGCTGTTTTTT. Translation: CASSFVGRGTKGLAGMNTGELFF. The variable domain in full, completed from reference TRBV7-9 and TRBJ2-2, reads DTGVSQNPRHKITKRGQNVTFRCDPISEHNRLYWYRQTLGQGPEFLTYFQNEAQLEKSRLLSDRFSAERPKGSFSTLEIQRTEQGDSAMYLCASSFVGRGTKGLAGMNTGELFFGEGSRLTVL.

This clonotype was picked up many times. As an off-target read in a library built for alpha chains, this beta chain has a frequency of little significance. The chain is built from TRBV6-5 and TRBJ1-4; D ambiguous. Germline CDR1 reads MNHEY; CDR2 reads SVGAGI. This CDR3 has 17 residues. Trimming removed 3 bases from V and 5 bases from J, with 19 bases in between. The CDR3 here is CASSYGTWTGSNEKLFF. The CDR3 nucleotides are TGTGCCAGCAGTTATGGAACTTGGACGGGTTCAAATGAAAAACTGTTTTTT.